This entry describes one T cell receptor (beta chain). The sample is drawn from a study of CD8 T cells in Susac syndrome. Reverse transcription used about 0.5 to 1 ug RNA and random hexamers. In TCRdb, the immunoSEQ multiplex PCR reads were re-called with MiXCR into one record per CDR3 protein. This table has some 120,000 distinct CDR3 sequences, about 95% appearing once. Healthy donors acted as controls, with matching for age and sex. Through negative isolation, CD4+ and CD8+ T cells were obtained, while TEMRA cells were enriched using FACS. The specimen sequenced was CD4+ T cells from PBMCs. The clonotype comes from a human donor in good health.

CDR3 loop: CASSPLKDQPQHF. CDR3 nucleotide sequence: TGTGCCAGCTCACCACTCAAGGATCAGCCCCAGCATTTT. The V and J genes are TRBV18 and TRBJ1-5, with D uncertain. Germline CDR1 and CDR2: KGHSH and LQKENI. The CDR3 consists of 13 residues. V lost 1 base and J lost 5, with 6 bases in between.